Below, one TCR beta chain is given with its context. Clones were sequenced by immunoSEQ multiplex PCR, and TCRdb holds only the in-frame ones, with some missing. Here the sample spans 100,000 to 150,000 clones, 80% to 90% being singletons. The CDR3 sequence is 11 residues long. Germline V gives CDR1 GTSNPN, CDR2 SVGIG (reference sequence). Trimming took off 5 bases at V and 0 bases at J, with 4 bases between the two ends. The entry originates in a study of control samples from healthy donors and cancer patients. The sequence was collected from a man aged 30 to 45 in good health. The rearrangement joins TRBV30 to TRBJ1-1; D unclear. The material sequenced was blood. CDR3 protein: CAWALNTEAFF. DNA for the CDR3: TGTGCCTGGGCACTGAACACTGAAGCTTTCTTT.